The 2 T cell receptor beta chains listed next were all sequenced from one sample in a study of T cells expressing NK-cell markers. From the 5' RACE reads, TCRdb lists one entry per CDR3 protein and no DNA. This sample contains some 140,000 distinct CDR3 sequences. The sample consisted of blood T cells: a sorted CD56 or NKG2C T cell subset, CD4+ or CD8+ T cells, or bulk PBMC T cells (not recorded which). These receptors came from a woman aged 50 to 60 in good health.

V and J are TRBV6-5 and TRBJ2-7; TCRdb picks TRBD1, but there is no DNA to check that call. The CDR3 has 16 amino acids. Germline loops: CDR1 MNHEY, CDR2 SVGAGI. The CDR3 here is CASSSAVLMTGIPEYF.

This chain connects TRBV12-3 or TRBV12-4 to TRBJ2-1; TCRdb lists TRBD1, though no DNA is available to test this call. The CDR3 is 15 amino acids. This CDR3 reads CASSSPSEGRNEQFF.